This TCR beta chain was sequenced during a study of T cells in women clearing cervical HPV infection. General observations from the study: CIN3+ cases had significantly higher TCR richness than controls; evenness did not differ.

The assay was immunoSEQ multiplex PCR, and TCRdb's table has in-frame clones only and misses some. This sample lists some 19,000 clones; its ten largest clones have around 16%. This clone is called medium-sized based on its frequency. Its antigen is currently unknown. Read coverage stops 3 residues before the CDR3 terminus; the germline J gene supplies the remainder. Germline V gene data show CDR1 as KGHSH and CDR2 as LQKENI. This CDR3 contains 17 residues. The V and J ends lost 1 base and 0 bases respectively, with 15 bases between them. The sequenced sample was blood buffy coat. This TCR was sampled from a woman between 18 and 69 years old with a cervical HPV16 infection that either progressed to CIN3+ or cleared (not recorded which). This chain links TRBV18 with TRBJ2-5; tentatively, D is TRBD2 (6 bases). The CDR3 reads CASSPRSTGGYQETQYF. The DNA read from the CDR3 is TGTGCCAGCTCACCACGGTCGACCGGGGGTTACCAAGAGACC.